The source of this TCR beta chain is a study of cytomegalovirus exposure and HLA in healthy donors (dated by TCRdb to about 2017). Broadly, across the study: In an earlier analysis of around 540 of the donors, 250 to 350 Gb of sequence data and roughly 100 million unique TCR beta sequences from about 190 million T cells were reported. An early release covering just under 650 HLA-typed donors comprised about 300 gigabases of sequencing data and some 79 million unique TCR sequences. Of the roughly 400 genotyped donors, over 65% fell in the genetic ancestry cluster associated with self-reported Caucasian donors. The study aimed to test whether cataloging public T cell receptors could reveal signatures of past pathogen exposure. The study used immunosequencing to profile the T cell repertoires of 600 to 850 subjects and linked those repertoires to cytomegalovirus serostatus. Along with the approximately 600-subject first cohort, a separate validation cohort of over 90 different subjects was used. To predict cytomegalovirus infection status, the study combined high-throughput TCR immunosequencing, statistical association of individual TCRs with disease status, and machine learning. A later analysis re-analyzed previously published TCR beta repertoires from 666 donors and added high-resolution HLA genotyping to study TCR occurrence patterns. Rather than using new phenotypic data, the later analysis identified candidate immune exposures from TCR beta sequences and from how often those sequences occurred across donors. An earlier analysis of 587 of the donors used high-throughput TCR beta sequencing to judge whether each TCR beta V gene segment behaved as functional or pseudogenic. Alongside the repertoire data, information on donor age, sex, ethnicity and CMV serostatus was compiled. Genome-wide SNP genotypes for about 65% of the 666 donors were used in a later genetic analysis, which treated that subset as a discovery cohort. Every repertoire in the discovery cohort had been generated on one and the same sequencing platform. HLA typing included class I and class II loci at four-digit resolution. Typing coverage varied by locus: roughly 620-640 donors for A, B, C, DRB1 and DQB1; approximately 520 for DQA1; 606 for DPA1; approximately 490 for DPB1. A handful of DR-DQ haplotypes were treated as single units for association and clustering because of strong linkage in the cohort. Across 300 to 500 genotyped donors of the cohort, an average of about 240,000 unique TCR beta nucleotide sequences per donor were sequenced, and approximately 17% of those sequences were non-productive.

The CDR3, cysteine through phenylalanine, is 13 amino acids long. The sequence is cut down to CDR3 DNA, 39 bases in frame from base 1. V is pared back by 2 bases and J by 4 bases, with 9 bases lying between the germline termini. Based on the germline V gene, the CDR1 and CDR2 sequences are SGHTA and FQGNSA. The cohort consisted of hundreds of healthy bone marrow donors. At the time of sampling, every cohort member was nominally healthy, though immune exposures that went unrecorded were likely present. The donor was CMV seropositive and was included in the group of about 290 seropositive cohort members. A peripheral blood sample was provided by each donor, and peripheral blood mononuclear cells were used for TCR beta sequencing. The Qiagen DNeasy Blood Extraction Kit was used to extract genomic DNA from the blood cell samples. The receptor library was made with the immunoSEQ multiplex PCR assay. A mixture of 60 forward primers for TCR Vbeta segments and 13 reverse primers for TCR Jbeta segments was used in the multiplex PCR. The CDR3 region of rearranged TCR beta genes was amplified from genomic DNA by a multiplex PCR assay. Amplified TCR beta libraries were sequenced as 87-base-pair reads on the Illumina HiSeq System. Per the source publication's procedure: Across the 670 or so repertoires, a later analysis counted roughly 77 million unique TCR beta chains, 9 million to 14 million of which were shared by at least two donors. To remove PCR and sequencing errors, raw reads were error-corrected and collapsed into unique sequences using a nearest-neighbor algorithm that merged closely related sequences. V, D and J gene segments were assigned by aligning CDR3 sequences to IMGT reference sequences. Each retained sequence needed at least a six-nucleotide match to both a V gene segment and a J gene segment. A rearrangement counted as productive if the CDR3 had no stop codons and remained in frame with V and J, and every other rearrangement counted as non-productive. Following IMGT convention, CDR3 was defined as the stretch from the second conserved V-encoded cysteine up to the conserved J-encoded phenylalanine. Sequences without an unambiguous match to a single V gene segment were excluded from the earlier analysis of about 640 of the donors. An earlier analysis of a few hundred of the donors called V segments functional above 56.7% productive rearrangements and segregating when the between-donor standard deviation exceeded 5%. A statistical classification framework was built to diagnose cytomegalovirus status from the catalog of TCR beta chain sequences. A later analysis assigned V and J genes by comparing TCR nucleotide sequences with IMGT/GENE-DB human TR gene sequences. A later analysis assigned CDR3 sequences and most-parsimonious VDJ recombination scenarios with the TCRdist pipeline. In a later analysis, each TCR beta chain was defined by its CDR3 amino acid sequence together with its V-gene family, and reads lacking a unique V-gene family were excluded. In a later analysis, nearly 600 highly shared, low-generation-probability nucleotide sequences were removed to address suspected cross-contamination and a sequencing artifact. In a later analysis, a clonal expansion index for each public chain was calculated from normalized within-repertoire ranks of inferred template counts. In a later analysis, generation probabilities were computed using a VDJ recombination model fitted to out-of-frame rearrangements, and the results were checked against IGoR. Hypergeometric tests were used in a later analysis to score TCR-TCR, TCR-HLA and TCR-CMV co-occurrence, with a repertoire-size bias correction applied to the TCR pairs. False discovery rates were estimated in a later analysis by permuting HLA or CMV assignments 20 times. A later analysis grouped co-occurring TCRs with DBSCAN, adding TCRdist sequence similarity when clustering within HLA-allele-positive subsets. Repertoires with fewer than 30,000 or more than 120,000 public chains were left out of co-occurrence clustering, as were roughly five repertoires with anomalous nucleotide sharing. TCRdb obtained this table from immuneACCESS and retained in-frame rearrangements with V and J assigned. These tables miss some clones; where compared with another copy, unresolved V genes account for less than half of the shortfall, and the remainder is unexplained. V, J and clone size derive from that table, while D and trimming were established from the DNA sequence. The sample yields some 45,000 clones; 87% were counted once. Jointly, the top ten make up 8% of the sample.

A note on this clone: No antigen is known for it. No much larger clonotype is one base removed from it; base qualities were not supplied.

Findings and caveats that apply to the study as a whole: The earlier analysis of approximately 590 of the donors excluded around 17 rarely observed V segments, including chromosome 9 orphons, because counts were too low. In a later analysis, the rate of TCR association differed among HLA loci, with DRB1 alleles having the most associated TCRs and HLA-C alleles having the fewest. The presence/absence analyses assumed that sequencing depth was roughly uniform across donors, and that assumption may not be true. Immune exposure information for the cohort was limited to CMV serostatus. In an earlier analysis of under 600 of the donors, most TCR beta V segments were observed in productive rearrangements about 87% or about 30% of the time, broadly matching IMGT annotations. The study gave a list of some 150 TCR beta chains associated with cytomegalovirus. When HLA alleles, especially DR and DQ, strongly co-occurred, attributing TCR associations to individual alleles was difficult. HLA typing was unavailable for some donors at each locus, so association tests used only the typed subset. Because the 87-base-pair reads could not distinguish some IMGT-functional V segments, including TRBV6-2 and TRBV6-3, those segments were excluded. It was suggested by the authors that the approach could potentially be generalized to other disease states and immunological phenotypes. Compared with equally common non-associated chains, HLA-associated TCR beta chains in a later analysis were more clonally expanded and had lower generation probabilities. A further reported finding was that TCR beta sequences accurately predicted the HLA-A and HLA-B alleles for most subjects in the first cohort. The classifier was reported to diagnose cytomegalovirus status with high specificity and sensitivity in both the original and validation cohorts. A cluster of highly shared sequence variants was judged likely to be a technical artifact of the sequencing pipeline. Specific HLA alleles were associated with over 15,000 TCR beta sequences at a false discovery rate of 0.05 in a later analysis. V-gene and J-gene trimming of TCR beta chains was associated with a missense DCLRE1C variant in a later genetic analysis, and the association was replicated in an independent cohort. Only TCR beta chains were sequenced in this cohort, and the absence of alpha or paired-chain data limited detectable features. A later analysis found that most CMV-associated TCR beta chains appeared HLA-restricted, with HLA associations seemingly driven largely by CMV exposure. Across donors, most TCR sequences were observed very rarely, whereas some public TCRs were present in many individuals. A later genetic analysis reported fewer N-insertions in productive TCRs among donors in an Asian-associated ancestry cluster than the 666-donor mean. Correlated functional status among segregating V segments might be attributable to linkage disequilibrium, but an unknown experimental factor could not be ruled out. In vitro tests confirmed that a few of the cytomegalovirus-associated TCR beta chains recognize cytomegalovirus antigens. According to a later analysis, parvovirus B19, influenza, CMV and Epstein-Barr virus appeared linked to several top co-occurrence clusters.

Sequencing input: PBMCs. The sequence derives from a woman aged 40 to 49 in good health and CMV-seropositive. This receptor chain uses TRBV7-2 and TRBJ2-7, with an unclear D gene assignment. Here the CDR3 is given as CASSLQVQYEQYF. The DNA is as follows: TGTGCCAGCAGCTTACAGGTCCAATACGAGCAGTACTTC.